Listed here are 29 T cell receptor beta chains from one sample, sequenced in a study of cytomegalovirus exposure and HLA in healthy donors. Assay used: immunoSEQ multiplex PCR; TCRdb lists only in-frame clones, some missing. The sample has 150,000 to 200,000 clones, approximately 90% seen once. The source material was PBMCs. The receptors come from a young woman in good health and CMV-seronegative.

This clone was seen only a few times. The chain has TRBV5-1 and TRBJ1-2, with 9 bases matching TRBD1. V shed 4 bases, J shed 8 bases, and the junction held 6 bases outside the gene matches. There are 13 residues in the CDR3. Germline loops: CDR1 SGHRS, CDR2 YFSETQ. The CDR3 sequence is CASSPRTGVGYTF. CDR3 sequence (DNA): TGCGCCAGCAGCCCTCGGACAGGGGTGGGCTACACCTTC.

The genes are TRBV29-1 and TRBJ2-5; 8 nucleotides agree with TRBD1. Trimming cost V 7 bases and J 5 bases; bases outside gene matches: 12. CDR1 and CDR2 (germline): SQVTM, ANQGSEA. The CDR3 is 14 residues long. CDR3 sequence (DNA): TGCAGCGGATCCGGATTTCAGGGGGCTGAGACCCAGTACTTC. It yields the protein CSGSGFQGAETQYF.

The chain combines TRBV11-2 with TRBJ1-3; D is perhaps TRBD1 (6 bases). The CDR3 sequence is 16 residues long. Trimming shortened V by 5 bases and J by 0 bases, and 14 bases separated the two germline ends. The V gene's germline CDR1 is SGHAT and CDR2 FQNNGV. The CDR3 is CASSRSTGNSGNTIYF. As DNA, the CDR3 is TGTGCCAGCAGCCGTTCTACAGGGAACTCTGGAAACACCATATATTTT.

V gene TRBV18 combines with J gene TRBJ1-4, with TRBD1 matching over 9 bases. This CDR3 has 17 amino acids. V shed 0 bases, J shed 0 bases, and the junction held 2 bases outside the gene matches. The germline gives CDR1 KGHSH, CDR2 LQKENI. The CDR3 spells CASSPPGTGSTNEKLFF. The CDR3 DNA reads as TGTGCCAGCTCACCACCGGGGACAGGGTCAACTAATGAAAAACTGTTTTTT.

This clone has more than one count but fewer than ten. The V gene is TRBV10-1, the J gene TRBJ2-1; possibly TRBD1 for D (7 bases). Trimming pared 8 bases from V and 5 bases from J, leaving 13 bases between. This CDR3 comprises 13 residues. Germline V lookup: CDR1 WNHNN, CDR2 SYGVQD (reference sequence). The CDR3 here is CASSGGPNNEQFF. The CDR3 DNA reads TGCGCCAGCTCAGGGGGGCCTAACAATGAGCAGTTCTTC.

J is TRBJ2-1 and V is TRBV2, with 9 nucleotides matching TRBD2. V lost 4 bases and J lost 6; bases outside the gene matches: 7. Germline CDR1 reads SNHLY; CDR2 reads FYNNEI. CDR3 length: 15 amino acids. The chain's CDR3 is CASSAERGDFNEQFF. CDR3 coding DNA: TGTGCCAGCAGTGCAGAGCGGGGGGACTTCAATGAGCAGTTCTTC.

The genes are TRBV6-6 and TRBJ2-6; 7 bases fit TRBD1. This CDR3 has 15 amino acids. Germline CDR1 MNHNY, CDR2 SVGAGI (reference sequence). Trimming at V came to 5 bases and at J to 4 bases, leaving 5 bases not matched to a gene. CDR3 in DNA: TGTGCCAGCAGTCCACAGGGGTACGGGGCCAACGTCCTGACTTTC. This gives the protein CASSPQGYGANVLTF.

J is TRBJ1-2 and V is TRBV4-1; 8 nucleotides agree with TRBD1. In germline, CDR1 is MGHRA, CDR2 YSYEKL. The V segment lost 3 bases and the J segment 2 bases; nucleotides outside the gene matches: 5. This CDR3 region has 15 residues. CDR3 DNA sequence: TGCGCCAGCAGCCAGGACAGGGACCAAAACTATGGCTACACCTTC. It codes for CASSQDRDQNYGYTF.

This rearrangement joins TRBV5-6 to TRBJ2-5, with D tentatively TRBD1 (6 bases). V gave up 2 bases and J gave up 5 bases, with 10 bases separating them. CDR3 length: 13 amino acids. CDR1 SGHDT and CDR2 YYEEEE come from the germline V gene. The CDR3 loop reads CASSLQGRETQYF. In nucleotides, the CDR3 is TGTGCCAGCAGCTTACAGGGTCGGGAGACCCAGTACTTC.

The chain recombines TRBV7-9 with TRBJ2-2; 13 nucleotides match TRBD2. This CDR3 contains 16 residues. Unmatched junction bases numbered 6, after V lost 4 bases and J lost 7 bases. Germline values: CDR1 SEHNR, CDR2 FQNEAQ (reference sequence). The CDR3 is CASSSGLAGDLGELFF. The CDR3 nucleotides are TGTGCCAGCAGCTCCGGACTAGCGGGGGATCTCGGGGAGCTGTTTTTT. Variable domain in full (rest from reference TRBV7-9 and TRBJ2-2): DTGVSQNPRHKITKRGQNVTFRCDPISEHNRLYWYRQTLGQGPEFLTYFQNEAQLEKSRLLSDRFSAERPKGSFSTLEIQRTEQGDSAMYLCASSSGLAGDLGELFFGEGSRLTVL.

This sequence joins TRBV25-1 and TRBJ1-2; D gene ambiguous. Germline V lookup: CDR1 MGHDK, CDR2 SYGVNS. The V gene lost 3 bases and the J gene lost 8 bases, with 13 bases spanning the gap. This CDR3 spans 13 amino acids. CDR3 nucleotides: TGTGCCAGCAGTGAGACGCCGGAGAAAGGCTACACCTTC. Its protein is CASSETPEKGYTF.

The CDR3 loop reads CASSDWTEANSPLHF. The CDR3 nucleotides read TGTGCCAGCAGTGATTGGACAGAAGCTAATTCACCCCTCCACTTT. The gene calls are TRBV6-1 and TRBJ1-6, with D possibly TRBD1 on 6 matching bases. This CDR3 has 15 amino acids. Germline-derived CDR1 and CDR2 are MNHNS and SASEGT. Trimming took off 3 bases at V and 6 bases at J, with 12 bases between the two ends.

The chain recombines TRBV6-1 with TRBJ1-2, with TRBD1 matching over 7 bases. Looked up from germline, CDR1 is MNHNS and CDR2 is SASEGT. The CDR3 length is 14 residues. V lost 7 bases, J lost 7 bases, and 12 bases stayed unmatched. CDR3 residues: CASTETGRAFGYTF. The CDR3 region has the DNA TGTGCCAGCACCGAGACAGGGAGAGCCTTTGGCTACACCTTC.

V and J are TRBV11-2 and TRBJ2-1, with a possible D match to TRBD1 (5 bases). V lost 0 bases, J lost 4 bases, and 22 bases lay in between. The CDR3 has 19 residues. Germline lookup yields CDR1 SGHAT and CDR2 FQNNGV. Here the CDR3 reads CASSLDKDWGGSAYNEQFF. DNA of the CDR3: TGTGCCAGCAGCTTAGATAAAGACTGGGGCGGCTCGGCATACAATGAGCAGTTCTTC.

The V and J genes are TRBV5-1 and TRBJ2-6; no clear D gene. The V end lost 2 bases, the J end lost 1 base, and 7 bases lay between the germline ends. This CDR3 contains 15 residues. Germline V gene lookup returns CDR1 SGHRS and CDR2 YFSETQ. CDR3 sequence (DNA): TGCGCCAGCAGCTTTTCGGGTTCTGGGGCCAACGTCCTGACTTTC. This codes for CASSFSGSGANVLTF.

This clone appeared a few times. The chain employs TRBV5-1 and TRBJ2-2, with a weak D call TRBD2 (6 bases). Germline V gene sequence: CDR1 SGHRS, CDR2 YFSETQ. V dropped 0 bases and J dropped 4 bases, with 13 bases sitting between them. There are 16 residues in the CDR3. CDR3 in amino acids: CASSLGFGGGTGELFF. CDR3 in DNA: TGCGCCAGCAGCTTGGGGTTCGGGGGAGGCACCGGGGAGCTGTTTTTT.

This clone has more than one count but fewer than ten. The rearrangement joins TRBV28 to TRBJ2-7, with TRBD2 identical over 16 bases. Germline V gene lookup returns CDR1 MDHEN and CDR2 SYDVKM. CDR3 length equals 16 residues. The J segment lost 5 bases and the V segment lost 3 bases, leaving 4 bases of the junction unmatched. CDR3 sequence reads: CASSLGLAGGLNEQYF. The DNA of the CDR3 is TGTGCCAGCAGTTTGGGACTAGCGGGGGGGCTAAACGAGCAGTACTTC.

The rearrangement uses TRBV6-5 and TRBJ2-7; 9 nucleotides align to TRBD1. The CDR3 length is 15 residues. J was trimmed by 1 base and V by 6 bases; bases with no gene match: 7. Germline CDR1 is MNHEY and CDR2 is SVGAGI. CDR3 residues: CASSPQGQGSYEQYF. The CDR3 DNA reads TGTGCCAGCAGCCCTCAGGGACAGGGTTCCTACGAGCAGTACTTC.

V usage is TRBV6-5 and J usage is TRBJ1-1, with 10 bases that match TRBD1. The CDR3 runs to 14 residues. Germline V CDR1 and CDR2: MNHEY, SVGAGI. V was clipped by 6 bases and J by 6 bases; unmatched bases: 7. CDR3 region: CASRRDRGKSEAFF. DNA of the CDR3: TGTGCCAGCAGACGGGACAGGGGCAAATCTGAAGCTTTCTTT.

This chain joins TRBV6-1 and TRBJ2-7, with D possibly matching TRBD2 (6 bases). Germline assignment: CDR1 MNHNS and CDR2 SASEGT. This CDR3 has 18 amino acids. With 3 bases removed from V and 4 bases from J, the gap between germline ends came to 25 bases. The CDR3 bases are TGTGCCAGCAGTGATTTGGGGACGTGGGGGGATTTGGTTTACGAGCAGTACTTC. It is translated as CASSDLGTWGDLVYEQYF.

V gene TRBV7-2 combines with J gene TRBJ1-4; 9 nucleotides align to TRBD1. The CDR3 contains 15 residues. The trim removed 3 bases at V and 3 bases at J, leaving 2 bases unmatched. Germline-derived CDR1 and CDR2 are SGHTA and FQGNSA. For the CDR3, the DNA is TGTGCCAGCAGCTTCGGGACAGGGCCTAATGAAAAACTGTTTTTT. Its translation is CASSFGTGPNEKLFF. Full variable domain (remainder filled in from reference TRBV7-2 and TRBJ1-4): GAGVSQSPSNKVTEKGKDVELRCDPISGHTALYWYRQSLGQGLEFLIYFQGNSAPDKSGLPSDRFSAERTGGSVSTLTIQRTQQEDSAVYLCASSFGTGPNEKLFFGSGTQLSVL.

The chain employs TRBV15 and TRBJ2-5; maybe TRBD2 (6 bases). V lost 8 bases to trimming and J lost 5 bases, with 15 bases between them. This CDR3 comprises 13 residues. CDR1 and CDR2 (germline): LNHNV, YYDKDF (reference sequence). The CDR3 reads CATSSGGMETQYF. The CDR3, as DNA: TGTGCCACCTCCTCAGGAGGGATGGAGACCCAGTACTTC.

The V and J genes are TRBV7-2 and TRBJ2-3, with D maybe TRBD1 (6 bases). The CDR3 runs 15 residues. Germline V gives CDR1 SGHTA, CDR2 FQGNSA. Deletions cut 4 bases from V and 3 bases from J, with 14 bases between. CDR3 in DNA: TGTGCCAGCAGCTACGGACAGTTTAGAACAGATACGCAGTATTTT. Protein sequence: CASSYGQFRTDTQYF.

The V call is TRBV10-3, the J call TRBJ2-3; 7 bases are shared with TRBD1. The J segment lost 2 bases and the V segment lost 3 bases, leaving 2 bases of the junction unmatched. The CDR3 extends over 14 amino acids. CDR1 ENHRY and CDR2 SYGVKD come from the germline V gene. The CDR3 reads CAISDKGATDTQYF. The CDR3 coding sequence is TGTGCCATCAGTGATAAGGGGGCCACAGATACGCAGTATTTT.

This chain links TRBV5-6 with TRBJ1-3, with D possibly TRBD1 on 6 matching bases. The CDR3 extends over 13 amino acids. Between the trimmed V and J ends, which lost 6 bases and 4 bases, there was a span of 11 bases. Germline V CDR1 and CDR2: SGHDT, YYEEEE. The CDR3 sequence is CASTDTGGNTIYF. The CDR3 DNA reads TGTGCCAGCACCGATACAGGGGGAAACACCATATATTTT. The full variable domain, rest sourced from reference TRBV5-6 and TRBJ1-3, is DAGVTQSPTHLIKTRGQQVTLRCSPKSGHDTVSWYQQALGQGPQFIFQYYEEEERQRGNFPDRFSGHQFPNYSSELNVNALLLGDSALYLCASTDTGGNTIYFGEGSWLTVV.

V is TRBV6-1 and J is TRBJ2-7, with D unclear. The CDR3 totals 14 residues. Germline loops: CDR1 MNHNS, CDR2 SASEGT. The V end was cut by 0 bases, the J end by 3 bases, with 9 bases between. CDR3 nucleotide sequence: TGTGCCAGCAGTGAAGCGGAGACGGTCTACGAGCAGTACTTC. Encoded protein: CASSEAETVYEQYF.

With respect to this clone: Distinct nucleotide sequences in the sample also encode this CDR3. The chain carries TRBV19 and TRBJ1-1; D unclear. Trimming took 3 bases from V and 6 from J, leaving 8 bases between them. CDR1 is LNHDA, CDR2 SQIVND, per germline (reference sequence). The CDR3 totals 12 residues. The CDR3, as DNA: TGTGCCAGTAGTATCGGGGTGGCTGAAGCTTTCTTT. This sequence encodes CASSIGVAEAFF.

This sequence joins TRBV6-5 and TRBJ1-1, with no clear D. Germline CDR1 reads MNHEY; CDR2 reads SVGAGI. V lost 3 bases to trimming and J lost 6 bases, with 17 bases between them. The CDR3 totals 15 residues. The CDR3 loop is CASSYWTAHGAEAFF. The CDR3 DNA sequence: TGTGCCAGCAGTTATTGGACGGCACACGGGGCTGAAGCTTTCTTT.

V usage is TRBV19 and J usage is TRBJ1-5, with D tentatively TRBD1 (5 bases). CDR1 LNHDA and CDR2 SQIVND come from the germline V gene (reference sequence). CDR3 size: 15 residues. Between the trimmed V and J ends, which lost 3 bases and 4 bases, there was a span of 13 bases. Here the CDR3 DNA reads TGTGCCAGTAGTATCCCTTGGAGGGGAAATCAGCCCCAGCATTTT. Translation: CASSIPWRGNQPQHF.